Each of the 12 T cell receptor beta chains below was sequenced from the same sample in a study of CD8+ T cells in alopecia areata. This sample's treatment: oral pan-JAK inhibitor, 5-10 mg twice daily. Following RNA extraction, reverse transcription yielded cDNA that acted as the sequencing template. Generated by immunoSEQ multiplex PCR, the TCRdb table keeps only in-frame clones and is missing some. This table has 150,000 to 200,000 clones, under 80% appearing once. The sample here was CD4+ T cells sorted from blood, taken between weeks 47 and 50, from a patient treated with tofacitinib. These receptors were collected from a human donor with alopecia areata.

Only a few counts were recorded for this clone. The CDR3: CASSIDRQSTDTQYF. The CDR3 DNA sequence: TGTGCCAGTAGTATAGATCGACAAAGCACAGATACGCAGTATTTT. V is TRBV19 and J is TRBJ2-3; D ambiguous. Germline V gene lookup returns CDR1 LNHDA and CDR2 SQIVND (reference sequence). With 0 bases removed from V and 0 bases from J, the gap between germline ends came to 7 bases. This CDR3 is built from 15 residues. Full variable domain (rest looked up from reference TRBV19 and TRBJ2-3): DGGITQSPKYLFRKEGQNVTLSCEQNLNHDAMYWYRQDPGQGLRLIYYSQIVNDFQKGDIAEGYSVSREKKESFPLTVTSAQKNPTAFYLCASSIDRQSTDTQYFGPGTRLTVL.

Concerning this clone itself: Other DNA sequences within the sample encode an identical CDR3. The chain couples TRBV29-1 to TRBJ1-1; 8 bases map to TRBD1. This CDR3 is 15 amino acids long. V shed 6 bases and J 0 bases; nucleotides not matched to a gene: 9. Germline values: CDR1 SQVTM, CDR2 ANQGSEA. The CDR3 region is CSVDRGQGMNTEAFF. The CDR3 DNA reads TGCAGCGTGGACCGTGGACAGGGAATGAACACTGAAGCTTTCTTT.

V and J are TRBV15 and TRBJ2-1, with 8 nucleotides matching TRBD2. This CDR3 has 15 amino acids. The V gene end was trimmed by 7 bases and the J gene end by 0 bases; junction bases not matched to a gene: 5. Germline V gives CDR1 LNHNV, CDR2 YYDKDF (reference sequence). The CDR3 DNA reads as TGTGCCACCACCGGCGGGGGGTCCTCCTACAATGAGCAGTTCTTC. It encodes CATTGGGSSYNEQFF.

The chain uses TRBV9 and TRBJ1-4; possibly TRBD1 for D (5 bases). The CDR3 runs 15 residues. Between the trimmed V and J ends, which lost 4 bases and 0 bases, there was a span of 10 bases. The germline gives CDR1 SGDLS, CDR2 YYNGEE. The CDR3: CASSRGTATNEKLFF. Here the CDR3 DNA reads TGTGCCAGCAGCCGCGGGACGGCAACTAATGAAAAACTGTTTTTT.

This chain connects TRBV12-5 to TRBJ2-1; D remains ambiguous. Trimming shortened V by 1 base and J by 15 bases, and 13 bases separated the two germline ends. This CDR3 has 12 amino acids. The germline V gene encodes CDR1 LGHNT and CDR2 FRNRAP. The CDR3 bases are TGTGCTAGTGGTTTGGACAGCCTAGTACGGTTCTTC. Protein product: CASGLDSLVRFF. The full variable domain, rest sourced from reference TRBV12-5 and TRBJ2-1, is DARVTQTPRHKVTEMGQEVTMRCQPILGHNTVFWYRQTMMQGLELLAYFRNRAPLDDSGMPKDRFSAEMPDATLATLKIQPSEPRDSAVYFCASGLDSLVRFFGPGTRLTVL.

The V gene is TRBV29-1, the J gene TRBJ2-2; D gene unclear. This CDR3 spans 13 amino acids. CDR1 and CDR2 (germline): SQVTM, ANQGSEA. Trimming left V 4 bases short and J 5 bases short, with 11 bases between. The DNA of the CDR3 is TGCAGCGTTGGTCGTCAATTGACCGGGGAGCTGTTTTTT. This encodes CSVGRQLTGELFF.

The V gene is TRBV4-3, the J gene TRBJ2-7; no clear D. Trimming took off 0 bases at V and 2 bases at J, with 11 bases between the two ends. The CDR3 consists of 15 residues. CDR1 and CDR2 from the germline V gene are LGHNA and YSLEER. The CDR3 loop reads CASSQDVTNPYEQYF. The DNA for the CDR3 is TGCGCCAGCAGCCAAGACGTTACCAATCCCTACGAGCAGTACTTC.

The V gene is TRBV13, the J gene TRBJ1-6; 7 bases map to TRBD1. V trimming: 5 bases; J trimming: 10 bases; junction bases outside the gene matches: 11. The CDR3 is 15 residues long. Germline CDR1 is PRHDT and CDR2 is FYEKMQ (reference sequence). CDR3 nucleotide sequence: TGTGCCAGCAGCCCTAACCGGGACAGAAGATCACCCCTCCACTTT. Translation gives CASSPNRDRRSPLHF.

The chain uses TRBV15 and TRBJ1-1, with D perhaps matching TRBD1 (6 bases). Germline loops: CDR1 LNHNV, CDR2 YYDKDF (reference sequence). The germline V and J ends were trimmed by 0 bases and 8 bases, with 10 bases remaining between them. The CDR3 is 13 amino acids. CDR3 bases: TGTGCCACCAGCAGAGACCCCGACAGGGAAGCTTTCTTT. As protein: CATSRDPDREAFF.

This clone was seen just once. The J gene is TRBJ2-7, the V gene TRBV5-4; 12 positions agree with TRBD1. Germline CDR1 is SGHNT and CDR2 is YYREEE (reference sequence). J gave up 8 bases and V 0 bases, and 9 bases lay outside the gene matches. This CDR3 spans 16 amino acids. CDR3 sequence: CASSLEGDRGRKKQYF. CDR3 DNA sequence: TGTGCCAGCAGCTTGGAGGGGGACAGGGGGCGTAAGAAGCAGTACTTC.

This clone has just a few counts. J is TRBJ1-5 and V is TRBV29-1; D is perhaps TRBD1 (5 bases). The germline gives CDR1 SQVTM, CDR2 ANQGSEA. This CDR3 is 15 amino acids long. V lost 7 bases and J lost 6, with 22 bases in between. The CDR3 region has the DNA TGCAGCGCCTCTAGTACACCAGGGATCGGTCAGCCCCAGCATTTT. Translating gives CSASSTPGIGQPQHF. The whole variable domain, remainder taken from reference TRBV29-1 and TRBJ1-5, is SAVISQKPSRDICQRGTSLTIQCQVDSQVTMMFWYRQQPGQSLTLIATANQGSEATYESGFVIDKFPISRPNLTFSTLTVSNMSPEDSSIYLCSASSTPGIGQPQHFGDGTRLSIL.

This CDR3 reads CASSAGQKQETQYF. CDR3 sequence (DNA): TGTGCCAGCAGCGCGGGACAAAAGCAAGAGACCCAGTACTTC. This sequence joins TRBV7-9 and TRBJ2-5, with D perhaps assigned TRBD1 or TRBD2 (6 bases each). The length of the CDR3 is 14 residues. The V end was cut by 5 bases, the J end by 2 bases, with 12 bases between. Per germline, CDR1 SEHNR and CDR2 FQNEAQ (reference sequence).